Presented here are 4 T cell receptor beta chains from one specimen sequenced in a study of blood T cell repertoires in COVID-19 (dated by TCRdb to about 2020). The method behind the library was the immunoSEQ multiplex PCR assay. TCRdb mirrors the immuneACCESS table, restricted to in-frame sequences. Some clones are absent from its copies; in checked studies, under half trace to an unresolved V gene, and the reason for the others is unknown. Within this sample are 150,000 or so clones, with roughly 86% of them counted one time only. Jointly, the top ten make up around 15% of the sample. The sample consisted of peripheral blood. The receptors were gathered from a human donor with acute or convalescent COVID-19. The donor label of this sample is uncertain.

This rearrangement joins TRBV6-6 to TRBJ1-1, with a possible D match to TRBD1 (5 bases). Germline CDR1 is MNHNY and CDR2 is SVGAGI (reference sequence). CDR3 length: 20 residues. Trimming stripped 5 bases from V and 0 bases from J, with 28 bases between. In DNA, the CDR3 is TGTGCCAGCAGTCTACTCGAATGGCAGGGTGGACGGCTCATGAACACTGAAGCTTTCTTT. Translation gives CASSLLEWQGGRLMNTEAFF.

The CDR3 is CASSEARDLVLFF. The CDR3 nucleotides are TGTGCCAGCAGTGAAGCCAGGGATCTCGTCCTGTTTTTT. V gene TRBV2 combines with J gene TRBJ1-4, with a weak D call TRBD1 (5 bases). The CDR3 is 13 residues long. In germline, CDR1 is SNHLY, CDR2 FYNNEI. Trimming removed 0 bases at V and 14 bases at J, with 13 bases between. The full variable domain, with the rest looked up from reference TRBV2 and TRBJ1-4, is EPEVTQTPSHQVTQMGQEVILRCVPISNHLYFYWYRQILGQKVEFLVSFYNNEISEKSEIFDDQFSVERPDGSNFTLKIRSTKLEDSAMYFCASSEARDLVLFFGSGTQLSVL.

Worth noting for this clone: Other DNA sequences in this specimen translate into the identical CDR3. The chain recombines TRBV5-1 with TRBJ1-1; the match to TRBD1 covers 7 bases. V lost 3 bases, J lost 1 base, and 3 bases stayed unmatched. Germline V lookup: CDR1 SGHRS, CDR2 YFSETQ. The length of the CDR3 is 14 residues. The CDR3 DNA is TGCGCCAGCAGCTCGGGGACAGCGAACACTGAAGCTTTCTTT. Translation gives CASSSGTANTEAFF. Looking up the rest from reference TRBV5-1 and TRBJ1-1 gives the full variable domain: KAGVTQTPRYLIKTRGQQVTLSCSPISGHRSVSWYQQTPGQGLQFLFEYFSETQRNKGNFPGRFSGRQFSNSRSEMNVSTLELGDSALYLCASSSGTANTEAFFGQGTRLTVV.

This rearrangement joins TRBV24-1 to TRBJ1-3, with TRBD1 matching 12 bases. Germline loops: CDR1 KGHDR, CDR2 SFDVKD. V lost 4 bases and J lost 3; bases outside the gene matches: 3. This CDR3 spans 16 amino acids. CDR3 in amino acids: CATSERDRGLGNTIYF. The CDR3 nucleotides read TGTGCCACCAGTGAGAGGGACAGGGGGCTTGGAAACACCATATATTTT.